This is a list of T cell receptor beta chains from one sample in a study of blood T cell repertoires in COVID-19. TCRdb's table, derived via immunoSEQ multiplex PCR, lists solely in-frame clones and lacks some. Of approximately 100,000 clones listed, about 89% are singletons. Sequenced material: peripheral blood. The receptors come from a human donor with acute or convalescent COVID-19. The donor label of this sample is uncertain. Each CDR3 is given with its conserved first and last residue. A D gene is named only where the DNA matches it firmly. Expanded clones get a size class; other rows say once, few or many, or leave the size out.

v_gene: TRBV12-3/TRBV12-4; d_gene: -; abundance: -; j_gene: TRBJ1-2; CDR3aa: CASSPGQNYGYTF; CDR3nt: TGTGCCAGCAGTCCCGGACAAAACTATGGCTACACCTTC
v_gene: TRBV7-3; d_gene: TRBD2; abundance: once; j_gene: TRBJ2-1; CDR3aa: CASSSAGLASGEQFF; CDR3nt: TGTGCCAGCAGCTCCGCGGGACTAGCGTCAGGTGAGCAGTTCTTC
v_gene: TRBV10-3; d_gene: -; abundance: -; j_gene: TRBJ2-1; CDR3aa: CAISEADPNEQFF; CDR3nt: TGTGCCATCAGTGAGGCAGATCCCAATGAGCAGTTCTTC
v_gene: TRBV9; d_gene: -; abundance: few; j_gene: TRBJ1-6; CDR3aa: CASSISNSPLHF; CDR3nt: TGTGCCAGCAGCATCAGTAATTCACCCCTCCACTTT
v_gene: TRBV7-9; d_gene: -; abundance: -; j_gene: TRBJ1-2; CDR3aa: CASSPGTVGYGYTF; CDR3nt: TGTGCCAGCAGCCCCGGAACAGTAGGCTATGGCTACACCTTC
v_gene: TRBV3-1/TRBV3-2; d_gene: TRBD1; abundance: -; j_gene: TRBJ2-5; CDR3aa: CASSSPGGQETQYF; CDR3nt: TGTGCCAGCAGTTCGCCAGGGGGCCAAGAGACCCAGTACTTC
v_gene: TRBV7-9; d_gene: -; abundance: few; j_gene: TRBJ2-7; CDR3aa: CASTLGGPYEQYF; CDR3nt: TGTGCCAGCACCCTCGGGGGTCCCTACGAGCAGTACTTC
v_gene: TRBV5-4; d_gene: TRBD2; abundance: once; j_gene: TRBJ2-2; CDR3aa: CASSTSGRLPDTGELFF; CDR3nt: TGTGCCAGCAGCACTAGCGGGAGGCTACCCGACACCGGGGAGCTGTTTTTT
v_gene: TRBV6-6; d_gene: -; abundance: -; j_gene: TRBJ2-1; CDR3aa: CASSYGAEMQFF; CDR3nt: TGTGCCAGCAGTTACGGGGCGGAGATGCAGTTCTTC
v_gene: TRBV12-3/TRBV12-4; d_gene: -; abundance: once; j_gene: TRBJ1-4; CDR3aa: CASSFEGEKLFF; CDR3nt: TGTGCCAGCAGTTTCGAGGGAGAAAAACTGTTTTTT
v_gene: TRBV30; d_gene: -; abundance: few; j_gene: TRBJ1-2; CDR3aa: CAWSVVRSYGYTF; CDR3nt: TGTGCCTGGAGTGTAGTCCGCAGTTATGGCTACACCTTC
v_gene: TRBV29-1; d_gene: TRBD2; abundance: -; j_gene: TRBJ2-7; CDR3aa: CSVGEGMGYEQYF; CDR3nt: TGCAGCGTGGGGGAGGGGATGGGGTACGAGCAGTACTTC
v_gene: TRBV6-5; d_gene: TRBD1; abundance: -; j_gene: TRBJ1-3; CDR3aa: CASSYSSRGLGNTIYF; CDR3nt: TGTGCCAGCAGTTACTCGAGCAGGGGGCTTGGAAACACCATATATTTT
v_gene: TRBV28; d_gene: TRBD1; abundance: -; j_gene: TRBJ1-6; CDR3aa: CASRTDRGPLHF; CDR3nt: TGTGCCAGCAGGACGGACAGGGGACCCCTCCACTTT
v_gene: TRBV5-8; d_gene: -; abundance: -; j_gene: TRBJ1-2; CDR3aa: CASSLQAANYGYTF; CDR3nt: TGTGCCAGCAGCTTACAGGCAGCTAACTATGGCTACACCTTC
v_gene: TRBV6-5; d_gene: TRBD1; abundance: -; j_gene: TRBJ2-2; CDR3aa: CASSYDRGSGELFF; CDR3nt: TGTGCCAGCAGTTACGACAGGGGTTCGGGGGAGCTGTTTTTT
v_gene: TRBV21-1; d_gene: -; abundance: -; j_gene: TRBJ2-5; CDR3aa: CASSTGLAGESVQETQYF; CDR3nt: TGTGCCAGCAGCACCGGACTAGCGGGAGAATCGGTCCAAGAGACCCAGTACTTC
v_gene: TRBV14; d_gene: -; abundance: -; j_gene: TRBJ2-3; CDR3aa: CASSQVGGPGDTQYF; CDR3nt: TGTGCCAGCAGCCAAGTGGGGGGGCCGGGAGATACGCAGTATTTT
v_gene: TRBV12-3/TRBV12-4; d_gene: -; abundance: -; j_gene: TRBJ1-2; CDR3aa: CASSNRVGYTF; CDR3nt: TGTGCCAGCAGCAACAGGGTCGGCTACACCTTC
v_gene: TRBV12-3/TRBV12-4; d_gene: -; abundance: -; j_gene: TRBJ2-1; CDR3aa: CASSSLLNGEQFF; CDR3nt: TGTGCCAGCAGTTCCCTCCTTAACGGTGAGCAGTTCTTC
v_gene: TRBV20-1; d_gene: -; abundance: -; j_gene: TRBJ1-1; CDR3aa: CSASPSGKLNTEAFF; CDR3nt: TGCAGTGCTAGTCCCTCGGGGAAGTTGAACACTGAAGCTTTCTTT
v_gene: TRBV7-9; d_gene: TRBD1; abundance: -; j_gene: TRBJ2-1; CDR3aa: CASSPGTGGNYEQFF; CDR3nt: TGTGCCAGCAGCCCCGGGACAGGGGGCAATTATGAGCAGTTCTTC
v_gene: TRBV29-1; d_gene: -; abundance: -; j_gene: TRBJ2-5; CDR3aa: CSVDLAVEETQYF; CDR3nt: TGCAGCGTTGACTTGGCGGTCGAAGAGACCCAGTACTTC
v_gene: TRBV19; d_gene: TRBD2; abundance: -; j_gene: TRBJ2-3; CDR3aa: CATALAGTSSTDTQYF; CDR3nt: TGTGCCACCGCACTAGCGGGGACTTCTAGCACAGATACGCAGTATTTT
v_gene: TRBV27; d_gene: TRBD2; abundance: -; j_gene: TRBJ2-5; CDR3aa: CASSRLAEETQYF; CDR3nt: TGTGCCAGCTCCAGACTAGCGGAAGAGACCCAGTACTTC
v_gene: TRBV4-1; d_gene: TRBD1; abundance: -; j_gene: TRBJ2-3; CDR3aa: CASSQMRGQADTQYF; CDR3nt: TGCGCCAGCAGCCAAATGAGGGGGCAAGCAGATACGCAGTATTTT